These T cell receptor beta chains were read from a single sample in a study of T cell responses to AZD1222 COVID-19 vaccine. Repertoires were generated with immunoSEQ multiplex PCR, while TCRdb's copy carries only in-frame clones and drops some. The data contain 100,000 or so clones, about 85% of them singletons. Material: peripheral blood, obtained on day 0 of AZD1222 vaccination. The receptors derive from an adult in good health. The CDR3 runs from the conserved cysteine through the conserved F or W. D genes are given only for firm matches. Where a row states a size, it is once, few, many or the class of an expanded clone; other rows omit it.

once | TRBJ2-1 | TRBD2 | TRBV4-3 | TGCGCCAGCAGCCAAGAGGTAGCGGGGGCCTACAATGAGCAGTTCTTC | CASSQEVAGAYNEQFF
- | TRBJ2-2 | - | TRBV10-3 | TGTGCCATCAGTGAGTCAACTACTCTTAACACCGGGGAGCTGTTTTTT | CAISESTTLNTGELFF
few | TRBJ1-4 | - | TRBV5-6 | TGTGCCCCCTGGGGTACTAATGAAAAACTGTTTTTT | CAPWGTNEKLFF
- | TRBJ2-7 | - | TRBV7-2 | TGTGCCAGCAGCTTAAACAGCCCCTACGAGCAGTACTTC | CASSLNSPYEQYF
- | TRBJ2-7 | TRBD1 | TRBV3-1/TRBV3-2 | TGTGCCAGCAGCCCGACCGGGACAGCGTTCTACGAGCAGTACTTC | CASSPTGTAFYEQYF
- | TRBJ2-7 | - | TRBV19 | TGTGCCAGTAGTTCCACGGGCTTTAGCTCCTACGAGCAGTACTTC | CASSSTGFSSYEQYF
- | TRBJ2-2 | - | TRBV6-2/TRBV6-3 | TGTGCCAGCAGTTATAAGGGCAGGCTTCGCGGGGAGCTGTTTTTT | CASSYKGRLRGELFF
- | TRBJ2-2 | - | TRBV29-1 | TGCAGCGTTTTGACTCAGAACACCGGGGAGCTGTTTTTT | CSVLTQNTGELFF
- | TRBJ2-3 | - | TRBV27 | TGTGCCAGCAGTTTTCGTCCCGCGTCTAGCACAGATACGCAGTATTTT | CASSFRPASSTDTQYF
- | TRBJ1-6 | - | TRBV4-2 | TGTGCCAGCAGCCAAGATATGTCCCTCCACTTT | CASSQDMSLHF
once | TRBJ1-5 | - | TRBV6-5 | TGTGCCAGCAGTTCAGTGGGCAATCAGCCCCAGCATTTT | CASSSVGNQPQHF
- | TRBJ1-5 | - | TRBV7-2 | TGTGCCAGCAGCCCCTCCGGCAATCAGCCCCAGCATTTT | CASSPSGNQPQHF
- | TRBJ2-1 | TRBD2 | TRBV10-2 | TGCGCCAGCTCTCCTAGCGGGACTACCAATGAGCAGTTCTTC | CASSPSGTTNEQFF
once | TRBJ2-5 | - | TRBV7-2 | TGTGCCAGCAGCTCCAGAACAGGGCCAGAGACCCAGTACTTC | CASSSRTGPETQYF
- | TRBJ1-2 | - | TRBV29-1 | TGCAGCGTTGAAGGGGAAGGGGGAGGACCCTTCTATGGCTACACCTTC | CSVEGEGGGPFYGYTF
- | TRBJ1-6 | - | TRBV9 | TGTGCCAGCAGCGTAGGGGGGGGAAGGGATTCACCCCTCCACTTT | CASSVGGGRDSPLHF
- | TRBJ2-3 | TRBD2 | TRBV15 | TGTGCCACCAGCAACCACGGGGGGGGCACAGATACGCAGTATTTT | CATSNHGGGTDTQYF
- | TRBJ1-2 | - | TRBV7-9 | TGTGCCAGCAGCTTAGGCAAGGATGGCTACACCTTC | CASSLGKDGYTF
once | TRBJ2-7 | - | TRBV3-1/TRBV3-2 | TGTGCCAGCAGCCAAGAGGTTGGCAGGACAACGTTC | CASSQEVGRTTF
few | TRBJ1-2 | - | TRBV6-5 | TGTGCCAGCAGACGGGGAGCTAACTATGGCTACACCTTC | CASRRGANYGYTF
- | TRBJ1-2 | TRBD1 | TRBV6-5 | TGTGCCAGCAGTTATACAGGGGATGGTAACTATGGCTACACCTTC | CASSYTGDGNYGYTF
- | TRBJ2-1 | TRBD2 | TRBV18 | TGTGCCAGCTCACCACGGGGCGGACTAGCGGGAAACAATGAGCAGTTCTTC | CASSPRGGLAGNNEQFF
- | TRBJ2-4 | TRBD1 | TRBV11-3 | TGTGCCAGCAGCTATGGGACAGGTGATAACATTCAGTACTTC | CASSYGTGDNIQYF
- | TRBJ2-7 | TRBD1 | TRBV7-2 | TGTGCCAGCAGCTTAAGGGCAGGGAGGACAGGGACCCCTACCGAGCAGTACTTC | CASSLRAGRTGTPTEQYF